The 17 T cell receptor beta chains given below trace back to one sample, sequenced in a study of T-cell reconstitution after alpha-beta-depleted transplantation in children. Preparation of the TCRbeta library used unique molecular identifiers. TCRdb fed the PCR reads into MiXCR, producing one record per CDR3 protein. The repertoire has about 580,000 distinct CDR3 sequences, about 21% of them found once; the top ten carry roughly 15%. The starting material was PBMCs, mostly from graft donor cells, obtained 360 days after TCRalphabeta/CD19-depleted stem cell transplant. The origin of the receptors is a boy under two years old who had a stem cell transplant for acute myeloid leukemia, so the T cells may come from the graft donor.

This clonotype was seen a handful of times. The chain has TRBV24-1 and TRBJ2-7; 11 bases are shared with TRBD1. Germline trimming cut 0 bases from V and 0 bases from J; bases unmatched to any gene: 0. Germline V gives CDR1 KGHDR, CDR2 SFDVKD. The CDR3 is 16 amino acids. The CDR3 protein is CATSDLGTGGSYEQYF. The CDR3, as DNA: TGTGCCACCAGTGATTTGGGGACAGGGGGCTCCTACGAGCAGTACTTC.

This clonotype was seen many times. This rearrangement joins TRBV6-5 to TRBJ2-2; 8 bases align to TRBD2. The CDR3 is 17 residues long. From germline, CDR1 is MNHEY and CDR2 SVGAGI. The V segment lost 0 bases and the J segment 6 bases; nucleotides outside the gene matches: 9. The CDR3 sequence: CASSYSGTGGPSGELFF. The CDR3 nucleotides are TGTGCCAGCAGTTACTCGGGGACGGGGGGGCCTTCCGGGGAGCTGTTTTTT.

This clonotype occurred a few times. V usage is TRBV12-3 or TRBV12-4 and J usage is TRBJ2-7, with 10 nucleotides matching TRBD1. The CDR3 is 16 residues long. V gave up 7 bases and J gave up 4 bases; unmatched junction bases: 13. CDR3 nucleotide sequence: TGTGCCAGCATCTTCACCTCCGGGACAGGGGCGTACGAGCAGTACTTC. Encoded protein: CASIFTSGTGAYEQYF.

V gene TRBV11-1 combines with J gene TRBJ1-6; no firm D call. This CDR3 is built from 12 residues. Germline CDR1 SGHAT, CDR2 FQDESV (reference sequence). V was trimmed by 5 bases and J by 14 bases, leaving 13 bases between them. The CDR3 region is CASSHEDLSLHF. The CDR3 nucleotides read TGTGCCAGCAGCCATGAAGATCTGTCCCTCCACTTT.

The rearrangement links TRBV5-1 to TRBJ2-1, with D uncertain. The CDR3 is 16 residues long. Germline V CDR1 and CDR2: SGHRS, YFSETQ. V gave up 3 bases and J gave up 0 bases, with 13 bases separating them. The CDR3 nucleotides are TGCGCCAGCAGCTCAGTCTACACGAGCTCCTACAATGAGCAGTTCTTC. It yields the protein CASSSVYTSSYNEQFF. The full variable domain, in which reference TRBV5-1 and TRBJ2-1 provide the parts outside the CDR3, is KAGVTQTPRYLIKTRGQQVTLSCSPISGHRSVSWYQQTPGQGLQFLFEYFSETQRNKGNFPGRFSGRQFSNSRSEMNVSTLELGDSALYLCASSSVYTSSYNEQFFGPGTRLTVL.

This clonotype came up many times. J is TRBJ2-5 and V is TRBV27; D uncertain. The CDR3 totals 14 residues. V dropped 5 bases and J dropped 7 bases, with 17 bases sitting between them. Per germline, CDR1 MNHEY and CDR2 SMNVEV (reference sequence). The CDR3 region has the DNA TGTGCCAGCAGTCCGTTGACGCACTCAGGGACCCAGTACTTC. Translated: CASSPLTHSGTQYF.

This clonotype has just a few counts. V usage is TRBV14 and J usage is TRBJ2-1, with D maybe TRBD1 (6 bases). Trimming cost V 0 bases and J 7 bases, with 16 bases left between them. The CDR3 has 16 residues. Germline CDR1 and CDR2: SGHDN and FVKESK. The CDR3 bases are TGTGCCAGCAGCCAAGAACGTTACAGGGTAGGAAATGAGCAGTTCTTC. It encodes CASSQERYRVGNEQFF. Full variable domain (rest looked up from reference TRBV14 and TRBJ2-1): EAGVTQFPSHSVIEKGQTVTLRCDPISGHDNLYWYRRVMGKEIKFLLHFVKESKQDESGMPNNRFLAERTGGTYSTLKVQPAELEDSGVYFCASSQERYRVGNEQFFGPGTRLTVL.

This clonotype was recorded a few times. The rearrangement links TRBV20-1 to TRBJ2-7, with D perhaps TRBD2 (6 bases). The CDR3 spans 14 residues. Between the trimmed V and J ends, which lost 0 bases and 2 bases, there was a span of 11 bases. The germline gives CDR1 DFQATT, CDR2 SNEGSKA (reference sequence). This chain's CDR3 is CSARDGGFAYEQYV. The CDR3 nucleotides are TGCAGTGCTAGAGACGGGGGTTTTGCCTACGAGCAGTACGTC.

This sequence joins TRBV6-5 and TRBJ2-3; TRBD1 matches 8 bases. This CDR3 is built from 15 residues. Losses at the gene ends were 4 bases for V and 2 bases for J; bases not matched to a gene: 5. Germline CDR1 and CDR2: MNHEY and SVGAGI. The CDR3: CASSSPRGPTDTQYF. The CDR3 DNA is TGTGCCAGCAGTTCTCCCAGGGGGCCCACAGATACGCAGTATTTT.

This clonotype was seen at least ten times. The V call is TRBV18, the J call TRBJ2-1; D unclear. The V end lost 5 bases, the J end lost 4 bases, and 18 bases lay between the germline ends. The CDR3 loop spans 16 amino acids. Germline CDR1 and CDR2: KGHSH and LQKENI. Written as DNA, the CDR3 is TGTGCCAGCTCATGGGTTGATATAACTACGTACAATGAGCAGTTCTTC. Translated: CASSWVDITTYNEQFF.

Ten or more counts support this clonotype. V and J are TRBV10-2 and TRBJ2-1; D remains unclear. Germline CDR1 reads WSHSY; CDR2 reads SAAADI. Trimming removed 0 bases at V and 0 bases at J, with 9 bases between. The CDR3 loop spans 16 amino acids. CDR3 DNA sequence: TGCGCCAGCAGTGAGTCGAGTGGCGTCTCCTACAATGAGCAGTTCTTC. Residues: CASSESSGVSYNEQFF.

This clonotype showed up many times. V and J are TRBV7-2 and TRBJ2-3; TRBD2 is a possible D gene (5 bases). The CDR3 totals 15 residues. Germline V gene data show CDR1 as SGHTA and CDR2 as FQGNSA. V shed 5 bases and J shed 0 bases, with 12 bases lying between them. CDR3: CASSQLTGSTDTQYF. The DNA for the CDR3 is TGTGCCAGCAGCCAGTTGACGGGGAGCACAGATACGCAGTATTTT.

The rearrangement joins TRBV27 to TRBJ2-5; 8 positions match TRBD1. Germline values: CDR1 MNHEY, CDR2 SMNVEV (reference sequence). Unmatched junction bases numbered 11, after V lost 4 bases and J lost 4 bases. The CDR3 runs to 16 residues. CDR3 residues: CASSYSGTGGSETQYF. The CDR3, as DNA: TGTGCCAGCAGTTATTCCGGGACAGGCGGATCAGAGACCCAGTACTTC.

This clonotype was recorded at least ten times. The chain employs TRBV7-9 and TRBJ2-1; the D is unclear. The CDR3 has 12 residues. In germline, CDR1 is SEHNR, CDR2 FQNEAQ (reference sequence). V was clipped by 4 bases and J by 8 bases, with 9 bases between them. The CDR3 reads CASSWVHDEQFF. The CDR3 bases are TGTGCCAGCAGCTGGGTACACGATGAGCAGTTCTTC.

The CDR3 nucleotides read TGTGCCAGCAGTCATATCAATCAGCCCCAGCATTTT. It codes for CASSHINQPQHF. The rearrangement uses TRBV6-2 or TRBV6-3 and TRBJ1-5, with no clear D. CDR3 size: 12 residues. Trimming took 5 bases from V and 3 from J, leaving 5 bases between them. CDR1 and CDR2 from the germline V gene are MNHEY and SVGEGT.

This clonotype was observed a handful of times. The chain has TRBV29-1 and TRBJ1-2; 9 nucleotides line up with TRBD1. The V and J ends lost 6 bases and 8 bases, in that order; junction bases with no gene match: 13. This CDR3 spans 14 amino acids. Per the germline V gene, CDR1 is SQVTM and CDR2 is ANQGSEA. The CDR3 DNA reads TGCAGCGTGCGGATACAGGGGGCTAAGGAAGGCTACACCTTC. Translated: CSVRIQGAKEGYTF.

In this sample, this clonotype turned up once. The gene calls are TRBV29-1 and TRBJ1-4; TRBD1 might be the D (5 bases). The germline V and J ends were trimmed by 7 bases and 3 bases, with 18 bases remaining between them. CDR3 size: 15 residues. Germline loops: CDR1 SQVTM, CDR2 ANQGSEA. The CDR3 DNA reads as TGCAGCGCCTCGGGACTGCTAGGGGCTAATGAAAAACTGTTTTTT. This translates into CSASGLLGANEKLFF.